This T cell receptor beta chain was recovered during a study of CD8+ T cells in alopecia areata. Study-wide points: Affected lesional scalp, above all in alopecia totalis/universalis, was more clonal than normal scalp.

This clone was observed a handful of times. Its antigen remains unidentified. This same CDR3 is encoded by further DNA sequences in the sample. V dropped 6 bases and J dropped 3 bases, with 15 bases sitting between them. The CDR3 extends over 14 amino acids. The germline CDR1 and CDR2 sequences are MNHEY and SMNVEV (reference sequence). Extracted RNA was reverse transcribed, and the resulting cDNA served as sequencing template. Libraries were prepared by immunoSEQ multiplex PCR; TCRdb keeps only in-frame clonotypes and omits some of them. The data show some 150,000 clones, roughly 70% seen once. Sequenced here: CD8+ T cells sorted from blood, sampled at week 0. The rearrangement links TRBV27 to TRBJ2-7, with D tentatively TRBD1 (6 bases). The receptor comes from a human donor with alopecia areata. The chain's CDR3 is CASSLQGANYEQYF. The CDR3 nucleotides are TGTGCCAGCAGCCTACAGGGCGCCAACTACGAGCAGTACTTC.